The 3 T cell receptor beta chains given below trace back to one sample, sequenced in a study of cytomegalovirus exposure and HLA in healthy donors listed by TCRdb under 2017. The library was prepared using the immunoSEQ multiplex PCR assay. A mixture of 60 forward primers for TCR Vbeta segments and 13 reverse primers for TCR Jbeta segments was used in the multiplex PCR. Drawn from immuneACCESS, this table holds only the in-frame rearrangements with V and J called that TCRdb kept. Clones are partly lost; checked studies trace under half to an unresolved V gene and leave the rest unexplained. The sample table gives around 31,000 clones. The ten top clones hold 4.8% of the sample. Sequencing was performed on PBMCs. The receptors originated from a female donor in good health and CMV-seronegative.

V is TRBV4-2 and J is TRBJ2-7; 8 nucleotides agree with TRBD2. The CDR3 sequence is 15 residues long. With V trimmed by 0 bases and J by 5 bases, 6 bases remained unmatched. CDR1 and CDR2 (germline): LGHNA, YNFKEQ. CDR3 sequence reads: CASSQEPTSGNEQYF. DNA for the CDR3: TGTGCCAGCAGCCAAGAGCCCACTAGCGGTAACGAGCAGTACTTC.

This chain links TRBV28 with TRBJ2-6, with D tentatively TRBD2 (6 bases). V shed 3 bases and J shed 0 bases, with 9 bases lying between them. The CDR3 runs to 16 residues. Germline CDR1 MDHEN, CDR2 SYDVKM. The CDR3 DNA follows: TGTGCCAGCAGTTTGGGGGGTGTCTCTGGGGCCAACGTCCTGACTTTC. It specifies CASSLGGVSGANVLTF.

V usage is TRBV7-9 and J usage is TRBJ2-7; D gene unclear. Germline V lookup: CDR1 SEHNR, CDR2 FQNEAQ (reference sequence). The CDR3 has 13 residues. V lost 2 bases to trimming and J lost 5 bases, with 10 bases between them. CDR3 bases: TGTGCCAGCAGCTTAAGCTCCCTCGACGAGCAGTACTTC. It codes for CASSLSSLDEQYF.